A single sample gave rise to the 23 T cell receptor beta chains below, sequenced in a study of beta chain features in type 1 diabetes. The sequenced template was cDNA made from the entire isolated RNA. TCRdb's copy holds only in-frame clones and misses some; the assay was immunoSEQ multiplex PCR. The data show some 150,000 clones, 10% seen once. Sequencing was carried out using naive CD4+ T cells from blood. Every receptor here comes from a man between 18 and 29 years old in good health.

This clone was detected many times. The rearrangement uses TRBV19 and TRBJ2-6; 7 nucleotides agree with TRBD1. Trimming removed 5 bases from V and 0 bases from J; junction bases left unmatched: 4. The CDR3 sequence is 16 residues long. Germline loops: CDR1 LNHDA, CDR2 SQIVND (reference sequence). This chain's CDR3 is CASSPRTGSGANVLTF. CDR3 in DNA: TGTGCCAGTAGTCCTCGGACAGGCTCTGGGGCCAACGTCCTGACTTTC.

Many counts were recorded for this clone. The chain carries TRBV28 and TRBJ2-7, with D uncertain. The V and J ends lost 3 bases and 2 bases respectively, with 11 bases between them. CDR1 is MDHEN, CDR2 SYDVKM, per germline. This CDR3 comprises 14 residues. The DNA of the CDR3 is TGTGCCAGCAGTTTGAGCCTCTCCCCCTACGAGCAGTACTTC. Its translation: CASSLSLSPYEQYF.

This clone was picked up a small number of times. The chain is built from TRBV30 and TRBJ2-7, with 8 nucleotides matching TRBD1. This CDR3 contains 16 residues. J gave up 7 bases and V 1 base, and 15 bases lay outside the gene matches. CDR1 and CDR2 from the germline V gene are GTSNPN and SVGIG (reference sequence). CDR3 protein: CAWSETTGQGWLEQYF. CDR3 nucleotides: TGTGCCTGGAGTGAAACCACCGGACAGGGATGGTTAGAGCAGTACTTC.

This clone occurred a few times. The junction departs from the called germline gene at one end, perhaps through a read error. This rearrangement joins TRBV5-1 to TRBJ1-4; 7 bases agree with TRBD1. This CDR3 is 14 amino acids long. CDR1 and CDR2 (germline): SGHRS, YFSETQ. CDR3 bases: TGCGCCACCAGCACAGGGGCCTCTAATGAAAAACTGTTTTTT. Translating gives CATSTGASNEKLFF.

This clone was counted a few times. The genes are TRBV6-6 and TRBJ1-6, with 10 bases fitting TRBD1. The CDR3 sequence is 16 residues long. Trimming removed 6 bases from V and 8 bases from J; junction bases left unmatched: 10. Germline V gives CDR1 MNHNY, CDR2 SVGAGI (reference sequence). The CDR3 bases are TGTGCCAGCAGCCATGACAGGGGGCGTTCGGATTCACCCCTCCACTTT. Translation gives CASSHDRGRSDSPLHF.

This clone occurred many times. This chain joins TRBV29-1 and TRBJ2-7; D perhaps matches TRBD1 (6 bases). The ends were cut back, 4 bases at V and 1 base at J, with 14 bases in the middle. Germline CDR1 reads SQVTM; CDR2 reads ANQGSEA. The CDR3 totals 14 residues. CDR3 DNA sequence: TGCAGCGTTGCAGACAGGCCACCATCCTACGAGCAGTACTTC. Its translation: CSVADRPPSYEQYF.

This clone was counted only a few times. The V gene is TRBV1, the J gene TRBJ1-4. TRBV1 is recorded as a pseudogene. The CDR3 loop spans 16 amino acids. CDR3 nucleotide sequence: TGCACCAGCAGCCAGCGGGACGGCGCAACTAATGAAAAACTGTTTTTT. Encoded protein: CTSSQRDGATNEKLFF.

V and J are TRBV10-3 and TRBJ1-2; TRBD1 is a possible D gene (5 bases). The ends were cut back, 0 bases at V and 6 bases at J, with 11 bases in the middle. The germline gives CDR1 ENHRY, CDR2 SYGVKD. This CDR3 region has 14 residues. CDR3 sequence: CAISESRQWDGYTF. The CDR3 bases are TGTGCCATCAGTGAGTCGCGACAGTGGGATGGCTACACCTTC.

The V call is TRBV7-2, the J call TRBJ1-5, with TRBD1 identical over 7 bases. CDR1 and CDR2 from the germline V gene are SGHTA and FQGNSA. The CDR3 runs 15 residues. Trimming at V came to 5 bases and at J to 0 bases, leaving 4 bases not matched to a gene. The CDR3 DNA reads TGTGCCAGCAGCACGGGACAGCTTAGCAATCAGCCCCAGCATTTT. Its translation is CASSTGQLSNQPQHF.

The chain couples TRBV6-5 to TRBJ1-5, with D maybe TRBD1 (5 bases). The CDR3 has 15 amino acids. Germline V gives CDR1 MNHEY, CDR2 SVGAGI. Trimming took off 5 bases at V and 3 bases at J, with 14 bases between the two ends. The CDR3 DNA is TGTGCCAGCAGTCCCAAGGGGCGACCCAATCAGCCCCAGCATTTT. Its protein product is CASSPKGRPNQPQHF.

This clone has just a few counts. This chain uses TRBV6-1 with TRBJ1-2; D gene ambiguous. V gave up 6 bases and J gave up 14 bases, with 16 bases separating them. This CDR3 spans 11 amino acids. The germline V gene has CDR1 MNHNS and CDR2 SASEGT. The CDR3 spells CASSSIHPPTF. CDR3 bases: TGTGCCAGCAGCTCGATACACCCCCCAACCTTC.

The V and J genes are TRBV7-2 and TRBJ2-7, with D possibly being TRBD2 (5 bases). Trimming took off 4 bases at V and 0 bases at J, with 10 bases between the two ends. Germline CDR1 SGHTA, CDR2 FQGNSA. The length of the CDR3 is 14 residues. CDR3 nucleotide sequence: TGTGCCAGCAGCTCGTCGACTAACTCCTACGAGCAGTACTTC. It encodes CASSSSTNSYEQYF.

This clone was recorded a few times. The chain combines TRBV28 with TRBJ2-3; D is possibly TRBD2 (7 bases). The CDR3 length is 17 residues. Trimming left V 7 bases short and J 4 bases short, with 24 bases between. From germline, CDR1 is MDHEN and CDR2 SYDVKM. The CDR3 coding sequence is TGTGCCAGCACTAAGGGGTGGGGGGGCCGGCTTTCAGATACGCAGTATTTT. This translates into CASTKGWGGRLSDTQYF.

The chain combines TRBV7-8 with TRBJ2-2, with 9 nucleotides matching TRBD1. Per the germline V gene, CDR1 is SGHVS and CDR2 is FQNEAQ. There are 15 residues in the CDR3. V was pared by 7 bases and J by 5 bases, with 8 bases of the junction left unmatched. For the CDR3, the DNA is TGTGCCAGCACCTACAGGGGGCGCCGGACCGGGGAGCTGTTTTTT. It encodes CASTYRGRRTGELFF.

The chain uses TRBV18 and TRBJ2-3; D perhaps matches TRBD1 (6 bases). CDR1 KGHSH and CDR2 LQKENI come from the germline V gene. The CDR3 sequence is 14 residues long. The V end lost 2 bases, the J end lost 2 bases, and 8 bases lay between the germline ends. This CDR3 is CASSPGQYTDTQYF. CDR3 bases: TGTGCCAGCTCACCAGGACAGTACACAGATACGCAGTATTTT. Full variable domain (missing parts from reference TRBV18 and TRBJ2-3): NAGVMQNPRHLVRRRGQEARLRCSPMKGHSHVYWYRQLPEEGLKFMVYLQKENIIDESGMPKERFSAEFPKEGPSILRIQQVVRGDSAAYFCASSPGQYTDTQYFGPGTRLTVL.

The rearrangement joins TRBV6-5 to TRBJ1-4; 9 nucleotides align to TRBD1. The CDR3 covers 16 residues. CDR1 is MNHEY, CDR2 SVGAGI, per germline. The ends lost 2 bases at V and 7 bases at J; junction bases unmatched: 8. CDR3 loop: CASSYDTGGQGEKLFF. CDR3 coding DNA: TGTGCCAGCAGTTACGACACAGGGGGCCAAGGTGAAAAACTGTTTTTT.

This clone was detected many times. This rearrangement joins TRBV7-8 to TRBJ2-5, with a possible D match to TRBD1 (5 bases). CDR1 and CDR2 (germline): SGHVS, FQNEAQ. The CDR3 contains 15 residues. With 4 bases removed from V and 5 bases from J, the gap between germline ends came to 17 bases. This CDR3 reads CASSSRALVRETQYF. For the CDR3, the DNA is TGTGCCAGCAGCTCCAGGGCCCTCGTTCGGGAGACCCAGTACTTC.

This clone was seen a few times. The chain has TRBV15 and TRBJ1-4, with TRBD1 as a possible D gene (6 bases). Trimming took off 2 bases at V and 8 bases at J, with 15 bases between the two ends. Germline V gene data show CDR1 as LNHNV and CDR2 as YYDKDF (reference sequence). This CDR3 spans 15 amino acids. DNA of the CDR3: TGTGCCACCAGCAGACTGGGGGCCGCTACCGAAAAACTGTTTTTT. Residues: CATSRLGAATEKLFF.

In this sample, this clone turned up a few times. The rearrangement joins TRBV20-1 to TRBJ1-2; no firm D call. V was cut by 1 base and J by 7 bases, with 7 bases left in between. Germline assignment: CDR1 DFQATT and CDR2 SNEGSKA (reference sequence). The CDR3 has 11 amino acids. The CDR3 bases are TGCAGTGCTAGAGTTGCAGGTGGCTACACCTTC. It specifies CSARVAGGYTF.

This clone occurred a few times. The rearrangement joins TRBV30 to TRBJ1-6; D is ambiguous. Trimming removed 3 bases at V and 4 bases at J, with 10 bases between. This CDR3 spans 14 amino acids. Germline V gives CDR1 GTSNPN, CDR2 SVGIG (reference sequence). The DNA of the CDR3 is TGTGCCTGGAGGGCCACATGGTATAATTCACCCCTCCACTTT. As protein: CAWRATWYNSPLHF.

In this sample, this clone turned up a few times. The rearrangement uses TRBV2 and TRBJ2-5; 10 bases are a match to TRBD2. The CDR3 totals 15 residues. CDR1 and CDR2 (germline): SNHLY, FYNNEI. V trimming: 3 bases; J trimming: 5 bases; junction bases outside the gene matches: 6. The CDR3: CASSDSGGAYETQYF. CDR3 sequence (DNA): TGTGCCAGCAGTGACAGCGGGGGGGCGTATGAGACCCAGTACTTC.

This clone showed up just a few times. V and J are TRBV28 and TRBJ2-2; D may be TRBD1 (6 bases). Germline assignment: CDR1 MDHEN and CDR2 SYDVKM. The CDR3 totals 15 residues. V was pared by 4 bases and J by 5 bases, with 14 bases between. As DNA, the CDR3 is TGTGCCAGCAGTTCTCCAGGGGTATGGACCGGGGAGCTGTTTTTT. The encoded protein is CASSSPGVWTGELFF.

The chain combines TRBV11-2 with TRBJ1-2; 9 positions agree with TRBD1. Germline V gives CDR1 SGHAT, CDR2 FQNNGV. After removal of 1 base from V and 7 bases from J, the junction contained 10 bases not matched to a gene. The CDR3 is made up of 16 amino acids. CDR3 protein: CASSLARDRETGGYTF. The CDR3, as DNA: TGTGCCAGCAGCTTAGCCCGGGACAGGGAAACGGGTGGCTACACCTTC.